This entry concerns a single T cell receptor beta chain. The source of the sample is a study of blood T cell repertoires in COVID-19. Study as a whole: From T cells, B-cell-depleted T cells, or PBMCs came the material, which was cDNA or gDNA.

Trimming removed 3 bases at V and 7 bases at J, with 13 bases between. The CDR3 has 13 residues. CDR1 and CDR2 from the germline V gene are SEHNR and FQNEAQ (reference sequence). TCRdb keeps only in-frame clones here, not all; method: immunoSEQ multiplex PCR. This sample has 50,000 or so clones; about 93% occur once, and the top ten carry about an eighth. This receptor was taken from a human donor with active COVID-19. The donor label of this sample is uncertain. Sequenced: peripheral blood. This chain joins TRBV7-9 and TRBJ2-7; a weak D match, TRBD1 (6 bases). For the CDR3, the DNA is TGTGCCAGCAGCTTCCCCGGTCAGGGGGAGCAGTACTTC. Its translation: CASSFPGQGEQYF.